One and the same sample provided the 23 T cell receptor beta chains below, sequenced in a study of cytomegalovirus exposure and HLA in healthy donors. Using immunoSEQ multiplex PCR, the repertoire was profiled, and TCRdb retains in-frame clones only, with some absent. The table shows 100,000 to 150,000 clones, with roughly nine tenths occurring only once. Material for sequencing was PBMCs. The receptors were gathered from a woman aged 18-35 years in good health and CMV-seronegative.

The DNA for the CDR3 is TGTGCCAGCAGCCCGGGACAGGGTTCCTACAATGAGCAGTTCTTC. This gives the protein CASSPGQGSYNEQFF. This chain joins TRBV13 and TRBJ2-1, with 9 bases identical to TRBD1. With 5 bases clipped from V and 1 base from J, the junction kept 3 bases outside the gene matches. CDR1 and CDR2 (germline): PRHDT, FYEKMQ (reference sequence). CDR3 length equals 15 residues.

This clone appeared a few times. This chain uses TRBV6-6 with TRBJ1-5; no definite D call. Germline CDR1 is MNHNY and CDR2 is SVGAGI (reference sequence). V gave up 0 bases and J gave up 7 bases, with 7 bases separating them. The CDR3 runs 13 residues. CDR3 coding DNA: TGTGCCAGCAGTTACTCGTCTCTCCAGCCCCAGCATTTT. Translating gives CASSYSSLQPQHF.

The chain has TRBV7-6 and TRBJ2-1, with D possibly matching TRBD1 (5 bases). The CDR3 has 13 residues. Deletions cut 3 bases from V and 4 bases from J, with 7 bases between. Germline values: CDR1 SGHVS, CDR2 FNYEAQ. The CDR3 spells CASSLTAYNEQFF. The CDR3 nucleotides read TGTGCCAGCAGCTTGACAGCATACAATGAGCAGTTCTTC.

The chain carries TRBV28 and TRBJ1-4, with no clear D. Trimming left V 2 bases short and J 8 bases short, with 9 bases between. The CDR3 has 13 residues. The germline V gene encodes CDR1 MDHEN and CDR2 SYDVKM. In nucleotides, the CDR3 is TGTGCCAGCAGTTTAGGCGGATTAGAAAAACTGTTTTTT. The encoded protein is CASSLGGLEKLFF.

This chain connects TRBV6-5 to TRBJ1-2; tentative D call: TRBD1 (5 bases). V was cut by 8 bases and J by 4 bases, with 11 bases left in between. The CDR3 runs to 12 residues. Germline loops: CDR1 MNHEY, CDR2 SVGAGI. CDR3 in DNA: TGTGCCAGCGTCGCGCAGGGCTATGGCTACACCTTC. Translating it yields CASVAQGYGYTF.

This clone was counted a single time. The CDR3 DNA sequence: TGTGCCAGCAGTGATGCTCTATTTGAGACCCAGTACTTC. Translated: CASSDALFETQYF. The gene calls are TRBV25-1 and TRBJ2-5; D is unclear. Germline lookup yields CDR1 MGHDK and CDR2 SYGVNS. Trimming removed 3 bases from V and 5 bases from J, with 10 bases in between. The CDR3 is 13 residues long. Supplemented by reference TRBV25-1 and TRBJ2-5, the full variable domain reads EADIYQTPRYLVIGTGKKITLECSQTMGHDKMYWYQQDPGMELHLIHYSYGVNSTEKGDLSSESTVSRIRTEHFPLTLESARPSHTSQYLCASSDALFETQYFGPGTRLLVL.

The chain couples TRBV5-1 to TRBJ2-4; maybe TRBD1 (6 bases). The ends were cut back, 4 bases at V and 7 bases at J, with 21 bases in the middle. Per germline, CDR1 SGHRS and CDR2 YFSETQ. This CDR3 region has 16 residues. In DNA form, the CDR3 reads TGCGCCAGCAGCCCAAAACCGGGACAACGGTTCAACATTCAGTACTTC. This translates into CASSPKPGQRFNIQYF.

The chain couples TRBV11-3 to TRBJ2-1; TRBD1 is a possible D gene (6 bases). Trimming took 0 bases from V and 8 from J, leaving 20 bases between them. The CDR3 has 17 residues. CDR1 and CDR2 (germline): SGHNT, YENEEA. The CDR3: CASSLDNLKMGADEQFF. As DNA, the CDR3 is TGTGCCAGCAGCTTAGATAACCTAAAGATGGGGGCCGATGAGCAGTTCTTC.

V gene TRBV6-5 combines with J gene TRBJ1-4; TRBD1 matches 10 bases. There are 16 residues in the CDR3. J gave up 2 bases and V 4 bases, and 4 bases lay outside the gene matches. Germline CDR1 and CDR2: MNHEY and SVGAGI. CDR3 sequence reads: CASSSDRGWTNEKLFF. The CDR3, as DNA: TGTGCCAGCAGTTCGGACAGGGGGTGGACTAATGAAAAACTGTTTTTT.

The J gene is TRBJ2-3, the V gene TRBV7-8; D possibly corresponds to TRBD2 (5 bases). The CDR3 contains 16 residues. CDR1 is SGHVS, CDR2 FQNEAQ, per germline. The ends were cut back, 3 bases at V and 2 bases at J, with 15 bases in the middle. The CDR3 DNA follows: TGTGCCAGCAGCTTCAGGACTGGCCCTACCACAGATACGCAGTATTTT. Translated: CASSFRTGPTTDTQYF.

V and J are TRBV7-6 and TRBJ2-7; 9 bases align to TRBD1. V lost 5 bases and J lost 4; bases outside the gene matches: 12. The CDR3 has 16 residues. Germline CDR1 SGHVS, CDR2 FNYEAQ. The CDR3 DNA follows: TGTGCCAGCAGCCTCAATCCGGGACAGGGCGGATACGAGCAGTACTTC. This sequence encodes CASSLNPGQGGYEQYF.

V is TRBV23-1 and J is TRBJ2-1; 8 nucleotides line up with TRBD1. TRBV23-1 has ORF status, its function being uncertain. The CDR3 covers 17 residues. V gave up 0 bases and J gave up 1 base; unmatched junction bases: 5. The CDR3 loop reads CASSQSLTGGSYNEQFF. The CDR3 bases are TGCGCCAGCAGTCAATCTCTCACAGGGGGGTCCTACAATGAGCAGTTCTTC.

V usage is TRBV7-9 and J usage is TRBJ1-1; 9 bases match TRBD1. Germline V gives CDR1 SEHNR, CDR2 FQNEAQ (reference sequence). V dropped 5 bases and J dropped 8; count of bases not matched to a gene: 6. CDR3 length equals 13 residues. CDR3: CASSTDRGGEAFF. CDR3 nucleotide sequence: TGTGCCAGCAGCACGGACAGGGGAGGGGAAGCTTTCTTT.

The rearrangement links TRBV4-1 to TRBJ2-3; 7 bases are a match to TRBD2. This CDR3 has 17 residues. Germline values: CDR1 MGHRA, CDR2 YSYEKL. The trim removed 0 bases at V and 4 bases at J, leaving 10 bases unmatched. Here the CDR3 DNA reads TGCGCCAGCAGCCAAGATGGATGGCGGGAGTTGGCAGATACGCAGTATTTT. As protein: CASSQDGWRELADTQYF.

The table lists this clone with a count of one. The V and J genes are TRBV7-6 and TRBJ2-3, with 7 bases lining up with TRBD2. Trimming cost V 5 bases and J 3 bases; bases outside gene matches: 2. CDR1 and CDR2 (germline): SGHVS, FNYEAQ. The length of the CDR3 is 13 residues. CDR3: CASSRTRTDTQYF. In DNA, the CDR3 is TGTGCCAGCAGCCGGACTAGAACAGATACGCAGTATTTT.

The gene calls are TRBV4-2 and TRBJ2-1; D perhaps matches TRBD2 (5 bases). CDR3 length: 15 amino acids. The germline gives CDR1 LGHNA, CDR2 YNFKEQ. V was shortened by 4 bases and J by 5 bases, with 15 bases between the two germline ends. The CDR3 DNA is TGTGCCAGCAGCCCGCTGGCGGGCGGTGACAATGAGCAGTTCTTC. This encodes CASSPLAGGDNEQFF.

J is TRBJ2-1 and V is TRBV28; 7 nucleotides line up with TRBD2. The J segment lost 10 bases and the V segment lost 2 bases, leaving 5 bases of the junction unmatched. Germline loops: CDR1 MDHEN, CDR2 SYDVKM. The CDR3 covers 13 residues. The CDR3 DNA sequence: TGTGCCAGCAGTTTAGCGGGAGCCGGGGAGCAGTTCTTC. Amino acid sequence: CASSLAGAGEQFF.

V gene TRBV2 combines with J gene TRBJ2-3; D not resolved. Germline V gene data show CDR1 as SNHLY and CDR2 as FYNNEI. The CDR3 runs to 11 residues. V was trimmed by 5 bases and J by 4 bases, leaving 4 bases between them. CDR3 DNA sequence: TGTGCCAGCAGTATCGCAGATACGCAGTATTTT. Amino acids: CASSIADTQYF.

V usage is TRBV2 and J usage is TRBJ2-5; TRBD2 matches 10 bases. The CDR3 contains 13 residues. V was clipped by 9 bases and J by 3 bases; unmatched bases: 4. Per germline, CDR1 SNHLY and CDR2 FYNNEI. The CDR3: CASRTSGEETQYF. The CDR3 nucleotides read TGTGCCAGTCGGACTAGCGGTGAAGAGACCCAGTACTTC.

The chain links TRBV4-1 to TRBJ2-7, with 9 bases identical to TRBD1. From germline, CDR1 is MGHRA and CDR2 YSYEKL. V lost 0 bases, J lost 3 bases, and 18 bases stayed unmatched. CDR3 size: 20 residues. The CDR3 DNA reads TGCGCCAGCAGCCAAGAACTAATACCTCATGGGACAGGGTCATACTACGAGCAGTACTTC. Residues: CASSQELIPHGTGSYYEQYF.

The chain carries TRBV13 and TRBJ1-1; 7 nucleotides agree with TRBD1. V lost 2 bases to trimming and J lost 5 bases; unmatched junction nucleotides: 11. Germline loops: CDR1 PRHDT, CDR2 FYEKMQ (reference sequence). The CDR3 has 16 amino acids. The CDR3 DNA follows: TGTGCCAGCAGCTTAAATCTCCGGACAGGAGGGACTGAAGCTTTCTTT. Its translation: CASSLNLRTGGTEAFF.

This chain uses TRBV19 with TRBJ2-7, with 9 bases matching TRBD1. The V segment lost 5 bases and the J segment 3 bases; nucleotides outside the gene matches: 5. This CDR3 has 14 residues. Germline V gene sequence: CDR1 LNHDA, CDR2 SQIVND (reference sequence). DNA of the CDR3: TGTGCCAGTAGTGTGGGACAGGGAATCTACGAGCAGTACTTC. This gives the protein CASSVGQGIYEQYF.

This clone showed up just once. V usage is TRBV5-6 and J usage is TRBJ1-2; D possibly corresponds to TRBD1 (5 bases). V lost 0 bases and J 4 bases, leaving 13 bases between the germline ends. The V gene's germline CDR1 is SGHDT and CDR2 YYEEEE. CDR3 length equals 15 residues. The CDR3 DNA reads TGTGCCAGCAGCTTGGCCATGGCAGGGATCTATGGCTACACCTTC. It specifies CASSLAMAGIYGYTF.